The 8 T cell receptor beta chains below all came from one sample that was sequenced in a study of control samples from healthy donors and cancer patients. Some clones are missing from TCRdb's copy, which holds only in-frame ones; the method was immunoSEQ multiplex PCR. The sample contains 160,000 or so clones, 96% of which appear only once. The specimen sequenced was blood. The source is a woman aged 30 to 39 in good health.

This clone was detected only a few times. The chain couples TRBV28 to TRBJ1-6; no reliable D call. CDR1 MDHEN and CDR2 SYDVKM come from the germline V gene. This CDR3 region has 16 residues. The V gene lost 6 bases and the J gene lost 0 bases, with 12 bases spanning the gap. The DNA for the CDR3 is TGTGCCAGCAGGCCGTATAGTAGCTCCTATAATTCACCCCTCCACTTT. This sequence encodes CASRPYSSSYNSPLHF. The full variable domain, rest sourced from reference TRBV28 and TRBJ1-6, is DVKVTQSSRYLVKRTGEKVFLECVQDMDHENMFWYRQDPGLGLRLIYFSYDVKMKEKGDIPEGYSVSREKKERFSLILESASTNQTSMYLCASRPYSSSYNSPLHFGNGTRLTVT.

The V call is TRBV15, the J call TRBJ2-7; D might be TRBD1 (6 bases). The length of the CDR3 is 15 residues. Germline CDR1 LNHNV, CDR2 YYDKDF (reference sequence). Trimming stripped 1 base from V and 11 bases from J, with 21 bases between. CDR3 in amino acids: CATSRVTGTRGNEYF. CDR3 nucleotide sequence: TGTGCCACCAGCAGAGTAACCGGGACACGGGGAAATGAGTACTTC.

The chain is built from TRBV19 and TRBJ2-1, with 16 bases lining up with TRBD2. The V gene's germline CDR1 is LNHDA and CDR2 SQIVND (reference sequence). The CDR3 has 17 residues. The ends lost 8 bases at V and 5 bases at J; junction bases unmatched: 9. The CDR3 region has the DNA TGTGCCAGTGAGGGGACTAGCGGGAGGGCCCTCCACAATGAGCAGTTCTTC. Protein sequence: CASEGTSGRALHNEQFF.

The chain recombines TRBV28 with TRBJ2-7; 7 bases agree with TRBD1. J lost 1 base, V lost 5 bases, and 5 bases had no gene match. This CDR3 is built from 14 residues. Germline CDR1 reads MDHEN; CDR2 reads SYDVKM. CDR3 in amino acids: CASSLTGSSYEQYF. CDR3 DNA sequence: TGTGCCAGCAGTCTGACAGGGTCTTCCTACGAGCAGTACTTC.

The CDR3 DNA sequence: TGTGCCAGCAGCTTGATCCAGCGGGGGGGACTCGGTGAGCAGTTCTTC. It encodes CASSLIQRGGLGEQFF. The chain uses TRBV5-8 and TRBJ2-1, with 10 bases lining up with TRBD2. CDR1 and CDR2 (germline): SGHTS, YDEGEE. V was pared by 1 base and J by 9 bases, with 10 bases of the junction left unmatched. This CDR3 has 16 amino acids.

The chain carries TRBV29-1 and TRBJ2-7; 7 bases are shared with TRBD1. The V segment lost 6 bases and the J segment 2 bases; nucleotides outside the gene matches: 7. CDR1 SQVTM and CDR2 ANQGSEA come from the germline V gene. The CDR3 loop spans 13 amino acids. The CDR3 nucleotides read TGCAGCGTCCGACAGGGTTCGCCCTACGAGCAGTACTTC. Encoded protein: CSVRQGSPYEQYF.

A single count supports this clone. This chain links TRBV20-1 with TRBJ2-3, with 7 bases fitting TRBD2. Trimming at V came to 3 bases and at J to 3 bases, leaving 3 bases not matched to a gene. The CDR3 runs 13 residues. Germline CDR1 reads DFQATT; CDR2 reads SNEGSKA (reference sequence). The CDR3 DNA follows: TGCAGTGCTAGTCGGCGGGAGACAGATACGCAGTATTTT. Amino acid sequence: CSASRRETDTQYF.

This clone occurred once. V gene TRBV6-2 or TRBV6-3 combines with J gene TRBJ2-4, with 8 bases matching TRBD1. This CDR3 is 15 amino acids long. Germline V gene lookup returns CDR1 MNHEY and CDR2 SVGEGT. Losses at the gene ends were 6 bases for V and 6 bases for J; bases not matched to a gene: 10. CDR3 bases: TGTGCCAGCAGCCCGGACAGGGATTCGCGAAACATTCAGTACTTC. Translation: CASSPDRDSRNIQYF.